This T cell receptor (beta chain) was documented in a study of T cell responses to AZD1222 COVID-19 vaccine (dated by TCRdb to the early 2020s). Background for the entire study: AZD1222 recipients whose second dose came at about 4 weeks and those whose second dose came at about 12 weeks were combined into one group, since spike-specific TCR depth and breadth did not differ between the two schedules. TCR sequencing covered over 230 trial participants: some 210 given two doses of AZD1222 and 26 given two doses of MenACWY control vaccine. Trial participants were enrolled by age into 18-55, 56-69 and 70-plus year subgroups, with roughly 160, 29 and 62 TCR-sequenced participants respectively. Study-wide conclusions, independent of this receptor: No day 14 peak-response samples were available, so repertoires were characterized only after the peak T cell response. A significant rise in spike-specific TCR breadth and depth was observed after two AZD1222 doses relative to day 0 and relative to MenACWY recipients. Only five to seven AZD1222 recipients were SARS-CoV-2 seropositive at baseline, limiting conclusions about previously exposed vaccinees. In the small 56-69-year group, the increase in depth fell short of significance, most likely because of low power. CD4 TCRs associated with the vaccine covered the entire spike protein, and the dominant responses were in regions 160-218 and 743-854. Reportedly, almost half of the unique spike-specific TCRs recognized epitopes lying outside the regions that are mutated in the B.1.351 and B.1.1.7 variants. Participants were mostly white British, with more females than males. The authors suggested clonal diversity may have been underestimated.

The time point label for this specimen denotes: baseline before first vaccination. Samples from vaccinated people were obtained from the UK trials COV001 and COV002, which included a single-blind randomized controlled phase 2/3 trial of AZD1222 (ChAdOx1 nCoV-19) in healthy adults. For TCRbeta chain sequencing, PBMC samples were collected from trial participants at day 0 and at day 28 after the second dose. Points on this clone: Its antigen is currently not known. No clone much larger than this one lies a single base away; base qualities are absent.

The CDR3 regions of human TCRbeta chains were analyzed by immunosequencing. Per the authors' processing: Repertoire TCRs were checked for matches against a reference library of SARS-CoV-2-specific TCRs that had been generated using the MIRA antigen-specificity platform. Breadth was defined as the fraction of unique TCRs that were SARS-CoV-2-associated. Depth was defined as the fraction of total T cells that were SARS-CoV-2-associated. Using the MIRA data, every spike-specific TCR was mapped to the spike region that the TCR reacted to and assigned to either a CD4 or a CD8 class. Log10-transformed breadth and depth values were compared by one-way ANOVA with Sidak's multiple comparisons tests. In its TCRdb copy, this immuneACCESS table keeps in-frame sequences only and misses some clones. Where compared with another copy, unresolved V genes explain less than half of these, and the others have no known cause. V, J and clone size derive from that table, while D and trimming were established from the DNA sequence. The sample has approximately 150,000 clones on record, 91% of them singletons. The ten largest clones capture 5% of the sample.

The V and J ends are trimmed by 3 bases and 1 base, leaving 5 bases between them. CDR1 and CDR2 (SGHTA, FQGNSA) derive from the germline V gene. The CDR3 measures 13 amino acids from cysteine to phenylalanine. Solely the CDR3 DNA is kept, with 39 bases framed from the first base. The sequenced sample was peripheral blood, obtained on day 0 of AZD1222 vaccination. Recombination joined TRBV7-2 with TRBJ2-3, and possibly TRBD1, on 5 matching bases. This TCR was sampled from an adult in good health. Here the CDR3 is given as CASSFRGTDTQYF. The bases are TGTGCCAGCAGCTTCAGGGGCACAGATACGCAGTATTTT.